The 11 T cell receptor beta chains in this list originate from one sample, sequenced in a study of blood T cell repertoires in COVID-19. Assay used: immunoSEQ multiplex PCR; TCRdb lists only in-frame clones, some missing. The table shows fewer than 350,000 clones, with around 88% occurring only once. Sequenced material: peripheral blood. The source is a man aged 35-49 years with acute or convalescent COVID-19.

The chain recombines TRBV24-1 with TRBJ2-2; possible D gene TRBD1, 5 bases. Germline V gives CDR1 KGHDR, CDR2 SFDVKD. Trimming cost V 0 bases and J 0 bases, with 13 bases left between them. The CDR3 contains 18 residues. The CDR3 region is CATSDLGNRYANTGELFF. The DNA for the CDR3 is TGTGCCACCAGTGATTTGGGGAACAGGTACGCGAACACCGGGGAGCTGTTTTTT.

This chain links TRBV27 with TRBJ2-7; TRBD1 agrees at 8 bases. This CDR3 comprises 15 residues. The germline CDR1 and CDR2 sequences are MNHEY and SMNVEV (reference sequence). Germline trimming cut 5 bases from V and 6 bases from J; bases unmatched to any gene: 12. The CDR3 is CASSPSGQGAGEQYF. The CDR3 DNA sequence: TGTGCCAGCAGTCCGTCGGGGCAGGGGGCAGGCGAGCAGTACTTC.

The V gene is TRBV5-4, the J gene TRBJ2-3; 8 positions match TRBD2. With 0 bases clipped from V and 2 bases from J, the junction kept 8 bases outside the gene matches. This CDR3 is 17 amino acids long. Looked up from germline, CDR1 is SGHNT and CDR2 is YYREEE (reference sequence). The chain's CDR3 is CASSLGGSGTITDTQYF. The CDR3 DNA follows: TGTGCCAGCAGCTTGGGAGGTAGCGGGACAATCACAGATACGCAGTATTTT.

The chain employs TRBV3-1 (or the pseudogene TRBV3-2) and TRBJ1-2; 9 positions match TRBD1. CDR1 and CDR2 from the germline V gene are LGHDT and YNNKEL (reference sequence). Losses at the gene ends were 0 bases for V and 9 bases for J; bases not matched to a gene: 5. The CDR3 has 14 amino acids. The CDR3 here is CASSQDGQGHRYTF. In DNA form, the CDR3 reads TGTGCCAGCAGCCAAGATGGACAGGGGCACCGCTACACCTTC.

The CDR3 sequence: CASGVPGGNTIYF. Here the CDR3 DNA reads TGTGCCTCAGGGGTTCCGGGGGGAAACACCATATATTTT. This sequence joins TRBV12-5 and TRBJ1-3, with a possible D match to TRBD1 (6 bases). The length of the CDR3 is 13 residues. The germline gives CDR1 LGHNT, CDR2 FRNRAP.

The chain recombines TRBV11-2 with TRBJ1-6, with TRBD1 as a possible D gene (6 bases). Between the trimmed V and J ends, which lost 6 bases and 0 bases, there was a span of 12 bases. Germline CDR1 SGHAT, CDR2 FQNNGV. CDR3 size: 16 residues. In DNA, the CDR3 is TGTGCCAGCAGACTTACAGGGAGCTCCTATAATTCACCCCTCCACTTT. It translates to CASRLTGSSYNSPLHF.

The table lists this clone with a few counts. The chain employs TRBV3-1 (or the pseudogene TRBV3-2) and TRBJ1-6; maybe TRBD1 (6 bases). CDR1 and CDR2 from the germline V gene are LGHDT and YNNKEL (reference sequence). Deletions cut 4 bases from V and 10 bases from J, with 14 bases between. The CDR3 loop spans 14 amino acids. This CDR3 is CASSLRTGNSPLHF. The CDR3, as DNA: TGTGCCAGCAGCCTTCGAACAGGGAACTCACCCCTCCACTTT.

The chain has TRBV2 and TRBJ1-1, with 11 bases lining up with TRBD1. V trimming: 8 bases; J trimming: 5 bases; junction bases outside the gene matches: 7. The CDR3 is 14 residues long. Per germline, CDR1 SNHLY and CDR2 FYNNEI. The CDR3 DNA reads TGTGCCAGCCTGAAGGGGACAGGGGGGACTGAAGCTTTCTTT. It yields the protein CASLKGTGGTEAFF. Full variable domain (outside the CDR3, taken from reference TRBV2 and TRBJ1-1): EPEVTQTPSHQVTQMGQEVILRCVPISNHLYFYWYRQILGQKVEFLVSFYNNEISEKSEIFDDQFSVERPDGSNFTLKIRSTKLEDSAMYFCASLKGTGGTEAFFGQGTRLTVV.

The chain couples TRBV27 to TRBJ1-2; 10 bases line up with TRBD1. The CDR3 length is 16 residues. V lost 5 bases, J lost 14 bases, and 20 bases stayed unmatched. Germline CDR1 is MNHEY and CDR2 is SMNVEV (reference sequence). The CDR3 sequence is CASSRRDRGWVAAETF. The DNA for the CDR3 is TGTGCCAGCAGTAGGCGGGACAGGGGTTGGGTAGCCGCTGAGACCTTC.

The rearrangement links TRBV15 to TRBJ2-5, with 9 bases that match TRBD2. The CDR3 is made up of 15 amino acids. Germline-derived CDR1 and CDR2 are LNHNV and YYDKDF (reference sequence). J was trimmed by 2 bases and V by 5 bases; bases with no gene match: 6. CDR3 region: CATSPGLAGQETQYF. The CDR3 DNA is TGTGCCACCAGCCCGGGTCTAGCGGGGCAAGAGACCCAGTACTTC. The whole variable domain, filled in from reference TRBV15 and TRBJ2-5, reads DAMVIQNPRYQVTQFGKPVTLSCSQTLNHNVMYWYQQKSSQAPKLLFHYYDKDFNNEADTPDNFQSRRPNTSFCFLDIRSPGLGDTAMYLCATSPGLAGQETQYFGPGTRLLVL.

This clone was observed once. This chain connects TRBV9 to TRBJ1-1; a weak D match, TRBD1 (6 bases). The germline CDR1 and CDR2 sequences are SGDLS and YYNGEE. The CDR3 is 15 amino acids. Trimming stripped 0 bases from V and 1 base from J, with 10 bases between. The CDR3 DNA reads TGTGCCAGCAGCGTAGCGACAGGCAAGAACACTGAAGCTTTCTTT. It specifies CASSVATGKNTEAFF.